These 18 T cell receptor beta chains originate from one sample sequenced in a study of T cells in Graves' hyperthyroidism and ophthalmopathy. The TCR beta CDR3 regions underwent amplification using RNA transcripts as the source. TCR CDR3 regions were first amplified by RT-PCR with HTBI primers. TCRdb itself ran the multiplex PCR reads through MiXCR, one entry per CDR3 protein. This sample has some 300,000 distinct CDR3 sequences, with roughly 18% found just once. The specimen was blood. The receptor source for this set is a man aged 45-60 years with Graves' ophthalmopathy.

CDR3 protein: CASSAGQPTYEQYF. CDR3 coding DNA: TGCGCCAGCAGCGCTGGACAGCCGACCTACGAGCAGTACTTC. The chain employs TRBV5-1 and TRBJ2-7, with a weak D call TRBD1 (6 bases). The germline CDR1 and CDR2 sequences are SGHRS and YFSETQ. The V and J ends lost 4 bases and 2 bases respectively, with 13 bases between them. This CDR3 has 14 residues.

The chain combines TRBV6-1 with TRBJ2-1, with 14 bases that match TRBD2. V gave up 5 bases and J gave up 12 bases; unmatched junction bases: 15. The CDR3 runs to 17 residues. Germline loops: CDR1 MNHNS, CDR2 SASEGT. The CDR3, as DNA: TGTGCCAGCAGTTTTAATTCCGGGACTAGCGGGAGAACCACGCAGTTCTTC. Amino acids: CASSFNSGTSGRTTQFF.

On this clonotype: A much larger clone sits a single nucleotide away, making a read error possible. V gene TRBV20-1 combines with J gene TRBJ2-3; D possibly corresponds to TRBD2 (5 bases). The germline gives CDR1 DFQATT, CDR2 SNEGSKA (reference sequence). The CDR3 runs 13 residues. V was cut by 5 bases and J by 10 bases, with 19 bases left in between. The CDR3 DNA follows: TGCAGTGCTCATCCCGCAACTAGTGTCGCGCAGTATTTT. This encodes CSAHPATSVAQYF.

V is TRBV2 and J is TRBJ1-4, with a weak D call TRBD1 (5 bases). The germline V gene has CDR1 SNHLY and CDR2 FYNNEI. V lost 6 bases and J lost 8, with 16 bases in between. The CDR3 length is 14 residues. In DNA, the CDR3 is TGTGCCAGCAGGCGGGACTCCCTGGGGGAAAAACTGTTTTTT. This translates into CASRRDSLGEKLFF.

The gene calls are TRBV6-1 and TRBJ1-3; no clear D gene. Germline CDR1 is MNHNS and CDR2 is SASEGT. The CDR3 has 13 residues. V gave up 6 bases and J gave up 4 bases, with 10 bases separating them. The CDR3 here is CASRERTGNTIYF. The CDR3 coding sequence is TGTGCCAGCAGGGAGAGGACGGGAAACACCATATATTTT.

The DNA for the CDR3 is TGCAGTGCACCCAATCCGGGCGCGGGACAGATAAATCAGCCCCAGCATTTT. Encoded protein: CSAPNPGAGQINQPQHF. V gene TRBV20-1 combines with J gene TRBJ1-5; 7 bases line up with TRBD1. The CDR3 is 17 residues long. Germline trimming cut 6 bases from V and 4 bases from J; bases unmatched to any gene: 18. Germline lookup yields CDR1 DFQATT and CDR2 SNEGSKA (reference sequence).

This clonotype came up many times. The chain has TRBV24-1 and TRBJ2-1, with 9 positions matching TRBD1. Germline V gene sequence: CDR1 KGHDR, CDR2 SFDVKD. This CDR3 has 15 amino acids. Losses at the gene ends were 5 bases for V and 4 bases for J; bases not matched to a gene: 5. As DNA, the CDR3 is TGTGCCACCAGTGGAAGGGACAGGGTTTACAATGAGCAGTTCTTC. Translating it yields CATSGRDRVYNEQFF.

V is TRBV5-1 and J is TRBJ2-2; 9 positions agree with TRBD2. Germline loops: CDR1 SGHRS, CDR2 YFSETQ. The CDR3 totals 16 residues. The V and J ends lost 4 bases and 5 bases, in that order; junction bases with no gene match: 9. The DNA for the CDR3 is TGCGCCAGCAGCGCTCCTAGCGGGATTAGGACCGGGGAGCTGTTTTTT. Its protein product is CASSAPSGIRTGELFF.

In this sample, this clonotype turned up many times. The rearrangement joins TRBV6-1 to TRBJ1-2, with D uncertain. The germline V gene encodes CDR1 MNHNS and CDR2 SASEGT. The CDR3 length is 13 residues. V lost 11 bases and J lost 8, with 21 bases in between. The CDR3 coding sequence is TGTGCCGAAAGGGCCACATCGACGGGGGGCTACACCTTC. This sequence encodes CAERATSTGGYTF.

This clonotype was counted at least ten times. The chain links TRBV20-1 to TRBJ1-1; D perhaps matches TRBD1 (6 bases). The ends were cut back, 0 bases at V and 4 bases at J, with 12 bases in the middle. Germline CDR1 is DFQATT and CDR2 is SNEGSKA (reference sequence). The CDR3 is 14 residues long. This CDR3 reads CSARDRGFSTEAFF. Written as DNA, the CDR3 is TGCAGTGCTAGAGACAGGGGATTCTCCACTGAAGCTTTCTTT.

This clonotype appeared many times. The chain links TRBV7-2 to TRBJ1-2; 7 bases align to TRBD1. V was pared by 10 bases and J by 8 bases, with 7 bases of the junction left unmatched. Looked up from germline, CDR1 is SGHTA and CDR2 is FQGNSA. The CDR3 has 11 amino acids. The DNA of the CDR3 is TGTGCCACCAGACAGGGCCGAGGCTACACCTTC. It specifies CATRQGRGYTF.

The chain employs TRBV15 and TRBJ1-2, with D unclear. The CDR3 has 14 residues. Trimming took off 0 bases at V and 5 bases at J, with 10 bases between the two ends. From germline, CDR1 is LNHNV and CDR2 YYDKDF (reference sequence). CDR3 sequence reads: CATSRDQESYGYTF. CDR3 bases: TGTGCCACCAGCAGAGATCAAGAGTCTTATGGCTACACCTTC.

V is TRBV7-9 and J is TRBJ2-4; perhaps TRBD1 as D (6 bases). The CDR3 extends over 18 amino acids. Germline loops: CDR1 SEHNR, CDR2 FQNEAQ (reference sequence). V was trimmed by 5 bases and J by 0 bases, leaving 20 bases between them. The CDR3 DNA sequence: TGTGCCAGCAGCGTAGACCTATGGACAGCGAGAGCCAAAAACATTCAGTACTTC. It encodes CASSVDLWTARAKNIQYF.

This clonotype was recorded many times. The chain combines TRBV6-1 with TRBJ2-7, with 9 bases identical to TRBD2. From germline, CDR1 is MNHNS and CDR2 SASEGT. The trim removed 7 bases at V and 2 bases at J, leaving 21 bases unmatched. The CDR3 spans 19 residues. CDR3 amino acids: CASTHTRLAESILPYEQYF. The CDR3 nucleotides read TGTGCCAGCACCCACACCCGACTAGCGGAATCCATCTTACCCTACGAGCAGTACTTC.

In its sample, this clonotype was seen a few times. This chain links TRBV9 with TRBJ1-5; D is uncertain. Germline CDR1 reads SGDLS; CDR2 reads YYNGEE. The ends were cut back, 0 bases at V and 3 bases at J, with 10 bases in the middle. CDR3 length: 15 residues. The DNA of the CDR3 is TGTGCCAGCAGCGTAGCCGACCTTCCCAATCAGCCCCAGCATTTT. Its translation is CASSVADLPNQPQHF.

This clonotype was seen ten or more times. The chain uses TRBV6-1 and TRBJ2-7; 9 nucleotides match TRBD1. The CDR3 consists of 14 residues. From germline, CDR1 is MNHNS and CDR2 SASEGT. The V segment lost 7 bases and the J segment 2 bases; nucleotides outside the gene matches: 6. The CDR3: CASTSGTGPYEQYF. As DNA, the CDR3 is TGTGCCAGCACATCCGGGACAGGGCCCTACGAGCAGTACTTC.

This chain uses TRBV20-1 with TRBJ1-3; 7 bases are shared with TRBD1. CDR1 DFQATT and CDR2 SNEGSKA come from the germline V gene (reference sequence). The CDR3 has 18 residues. Trimming at V came to 5 bases and at J to 2 bases, leaving 18 bases not matched to a gene. In DNA, the CDR3 is TGCAGTGCTCAAAATGCGTCGACAGGGTTGTTTGCTGGAAACACCATATATTTT. Amino acids: CSAQNASTGLFAGNTIYF.

This clonotype was detected a few times. The chain combines TRBV5-8 with TRBJ2-1, with D hard to call. The germline gives CDR1 SGHTS, CDR2 YDEGEE. This CDR3 is 15 amino acids long. V was pared by 0 bases and J by 4 bases, with 11 bases between. The CDR3 here is CASSLEPGRYNEQFF. CDR3 in DNA: TGTGCCAGCAGCTTGGAACCAGGAAGATACAATGAGCAGTTCTTC. The whole variable domain, remainder taken from reference TRBV5-8 and TRBJ2-1, is EAGVTQSPTHLIKTRGQQATLRCSPISGHTSVYWYQQALGLGLQFLLWYDEGEERNRGNFPPRFSGRQFPNYSSELNVNALELEDSALYLCASSLEPGRYNEQFFGPGTRLTVL.